The rows below give T cell receptor beta chains drawn from one sample of a study of vaccination and CD4 T cells after COVID-19. From the PCR reads, TCRdb called clonotypes with MiXCR, one entry per CDR3 protein. Among about 21,000 distinct CDR3 sequences listed, around 43% were seen once. These receptors are not linked to any known antigen. The sample in question was CD4+ T cells from blood, cultured in vitro, obtained before SARS-CoV-2 vaccination. The receptors were sampled from a human donor who had recovered from COVID-19. Each CDR3 is given with its conserved first and last residue. The D gene is left open where the match is weak. Only some rows state a clone size, as once, few, many or a class for expanded clones.

cdr3_nt cdr3_aa clone_size j_call v_call d_call
TGTGCCAGTAGTCCCGGGGCCGAAAATTCACCCCTCCACTTT CASSPGAENSPLHF few TRBJ1-6 TRBV19 NA
TGTGCCAGCAGCCAAGGTCTGTATACCTACGAGCAGTACTTC CASSQGLYTYEQYF once TRBJ2-7 TRBV14 NA
TGTGCCAGCAGCTTATTCGGTGGGAGCACTGAAGCTTTCTTT CASSLFGGSTEAFF NA TRBJ1-1 TRBV7-2 NA
TGTGCCAGCAGTGAGTACAGGGGAGGGGAGACCCAGTACTTC CASSEYRGGETQYF NA TRBJ2-5 TRBV25-1 NA
TGTGCCATCAAGGGAACTAATGAAAAACTGTTTTTT CAIKGTNEKLFF NA TRBJ1-4 TRBV10-3 NA
TGTGCCAGCAGTTTCCTACCGTCCTACGAGCAGTACTTC CASSFLPSYEQYF NA TRBJ2-7 TRBV27 NA
TGCAGTGCTAGTGGCAGCGGGGGGGTTTACAATGAGCAGTTCTTC CSASGSGGVYNEQFF few TRBJ2-1 TRBV20-1 TRBD2
TGTGCCAGCAGAGCAGGGAGTGGCTACACCTTC CASRAGSGYTF NA TRBJ1-2 TRBV2 NA
TGTGCCAGTAGTATAGGAGGGAGCCCCGGGGAGCTGTTTTTT CASSIGGSPGELFF NA TRBJ2-2 TRBV19 NA
TGCAGTCAACAGGGTGACACTGAAGCTTTCTTT CSQQGDTEAFF few TRBJ1-1 TRBV20-1 NA
TGTGCCAGCAGCTTAGAAGCAGGGAGCAATCAGCCCCAGCATTTT CASSLEAGSNQPQHF once TRBJ1-5 TRBV11-2 NA
TGCAGTGCTAGATTCGGAGATCAGCCCCAGCATTTT CSARFGDQPQHF NA TRBJ1-5 TRBV20-1 NA
TGCAGTGCCGACCGGGAAGCCAAAAACATTCAGTACTTC CSADREAKNIQYF few TRBJ2-4 TRBV20-1 NA
TGCAGCGGGACGAGATTGGCGGGAGGTGGCTACACCTTC CSGTRLAGGGYTF few TRBJ1-2 TRBV29-1 NA
TGTGCCACCAGCAGAAACCGGGCAAACTATGGCTACACCTTC CATSRNRANYGYTF few TRBJ1-2 TRBV15 NA
TGCGCCAGCAGCCCACCGGGACAGGGGGGTGGAAACACCATATATTTT CASSPPGQGGGNTIYF few TRBJ1-3 TRBV10-1 TRBD1
TGTGCCAGCAGCAGACAGTATAGCAATCAGCCCCAGCATTTT CASSRQYSNQPQHF few TRBJ1-5 TRBV27 NA
TGTGCCAGCAGCCGGGACGGTAATAATTCACCCCTCCACTTT CASSRDGNNSPLHF few TRBJ1-6 TRBV7-9 NA
TGCAGTGCTAGAGATATTGGCAGGGATGGCTACACCTTC CSARDIGRDGYTF few TRBJ1-2 TRBV20-1 NA
TGTGCCAGCAGTGACGCGTCGAGCTCTGGAAACACCATATATTTT CASSDASSSGNTIYF NA TRBJ1-3 TRBV6-2/TRBV6-3 NA
TGTGCCACCAGTGAGGCGGGACAGGGGGCCGGGGAGCTGTTTTTT CATSEAGQGAGELFF NA TRBJ2-2 TRBV24-1 TRBD1
TGTGCCAGCAGTTCACGCGGTGAAAACACTGAAGCTTTCTTT CASSSRGENTEAFF NA TRBJ1-1 TRBV6-2/TRBV6-3 NA
TGTGCCAGCAGCTTCGACAGGGGGATCTATGGCTACACCTTC CASSFDRGIYGYTF NA TRBJ1-2 TRBV11-2 TRBD1
TGTGCCAGCAGGGGAGACAGGGGCGAGCAGTACTTC CASRGDRGEQYF NA TRBJ2-7 TRBV2 TRBD1
TGCAGTGCTAGAGAAGAGACAGGGTACCCGGGTACGCAGTATTTT CSAREETGYPGTQYF NA TRBJ2-3 TRBV20-1 TRBD1
TGCAGTGCCTTACCTCGACCGGGCATGAACACTGAAGCTTTCTTT CSALPRPGMNTEAFF NA TRBJ1-1 TRBV20-1 NA
TGTGCCAGCGTGTACAGCGACAACCACTATGGCTACACCTTC CASVYSDNHYGYTF NA TRBJ1-2 TRBV28 NA
TGCAGCGTTGAGATTCAGGGGACAATTTCCTACGAGCAGTACTTC CSVEIQGTISYEQYF NA TRBJ2-7 TRBV29-1 NA
TGTGCCAGCCTCAGACTAGCGGGAGGGGGGTATGGCACAGATACGCAGTATTTT CASLRLAGGGYGTDTQYF few TRBJ2-3 TRBV6-1 TRBD2
TGTGCCACCCAACCAGGGGGCTTGGAAGATACGCAGTATTTT CATQPGGLEDTQYF NA TRBJ2-3 TRBV5-8 TRBD1
TGTGCCAGCAGTTTATTTGGGGGCGGTTCACCCCTCCACTTT CASSLFGGGSPLHF NA TRBJ1-6 TRBV12-3/TRBV12-4 NA
TGTGCCAGTAGTATGAATAGCGGGAGGTATAAAGAGACCCAGTACTTC CASSMNSGRYKETQYF NA TRBJ2-5 TRBV19 TRBD2
TGTGCCAGTAGTGTGGCAGGGAATCAGCCCCAGCATTTT CASSVAGNQPQHF NA TRBJ1-5 TRBV19 NA
TGCGCCAGCAGGTCTCCCACAGGGGGCGCGGATTCGTGCAATCAGCCCCAGCATTTT CASRSPTGGADSCNQPQHF NA TRBJ1-5 TRBV10-1 TRBD1
TGCAGTGCTAGAGGTACAGCGGGGGAAGTCATGTGGGAGACCCAGTACTTC CSARGTAGEVMWETQYF NA TRBJ2-5 TRBV20-1 TRBD2
TGTGCCACCAGTGACGAAGTGGGAGGTGCAGATACGCAGTATTTT CATSDEVGGADTQYF NA TRBJ2-3 TRBV24-1 NA
TGTGCCAGTAGTATGACAGGGGATAATTCACCCCTCCACTTT CASSMTGDNSPLHF NA TRBJ1-6 TRBV19 TRBD1
TGTGCCAGCAGCTTAGTGGCCAGCACAGATACGCAGTATTTT CASSLVASTDTQYF few TRBJ2-3 TRBV11-3 NA
TGTGCCAGCAGTCCAGCTAGGGACACTGAAGCTTTCTTT CASSPARDTEAFF medium-sized TRBJ1-1 TRBV6-1 NA
TGTGCCAGCAGTGCCTCGGGGGGGTTCGGCAATCAGCCCCAGCATTTT CASSASGGFGNQPQHF few TRBJ1-5 TRBV25-1 NA
TGTGCCAGTAGTATGGGATATAGGGACACGCAGTATTTT CASSMGYRDTQYF NA TRBJ2-3 TRBV19 NA
TGTGCCAGCAGTCCCGAGGGGCAGGCGGAATTCTATGGCTACACCTTC CASSPEGQAEFYGYTF NA TRBJ1-2 TRBV6-1 NA
TGTGCCAGCAGCCTACGTCGGGACCCGGAGACCCAGTACTTC CASSLRRDPETQYF NA TRBJ2-5 TRBV7-9 NA
TGTGCCAGCAGAATGGACGCCCTCTCTGGAAACACCATATATTTT CASRMDALSGNTIYF NA TRBJ1-3 TRBV6-1 NA
TGTGCCAGTGGGGGGAGTTCCGGTTCCATGAACACTGAAGCTTTCTTT CASGGSSGSMNTEAFF few TRBJ1-1 TRBV27 NA
TGTGCCAGCAGCGCCGGGACCCTGGGGGCCGAGCAGTACTTC CASSAGTLGAEQYF NA TRBJ2-7 TRBV12-3/TRBV12-4 NA
TGTGCCAGCAGCAAAGTCACAGGTTATAATTCACCCCTCCACTTT CASSKVTGYNSPLHF few TRBJ1-6 TRBV21-1 NA
TGTGCCAGCAGACCGGACACACTTAGCAATCAGCCCCAGCATTTT CASRPDTLSNQPQHF NA TRBJ1-5 TRBV2 NA
TGTGCCATCAGTGAGTCCGCCGAGGCGCAGTATTTT CAISESAEAQYF NA TRBJ2-3 TRBV10-3 NA
TGTGCCGTAACTCAGGGGAACACTGAAGCTTTCTTT CAVTQGNTEAFF once TRBJ1-1 TRBV10-3 NA
TGTGCCAGCAGTCCCCGGGACGACCAAGAGACCCAGTACTTC CASSPRDDQETQYF NA TRBJ2-5 TRBV27 NA
TGTGCCAGTAGTTCCAAGCCCCCAAGGGAGCCCCAGCATTTT CASSSKPPREPQHF NA TRBJ1-5 TRBV19 NA
TGCGCCAGCAGTCAAGGCTCGGGGGGGTTGGATACGCAGTATTTT CASSQGSGGLDTQYF NA TRBJ2-3 TRBV4-3 TRBD2
TGTGCCAGCAGTTCGGGACAGCATGAAGCTTTCTTT CASSSGQHEAFF NA TRBJ1-1 TRBV28 TRBD1
TGTGCCACCGGGGCCAGGGGCGAATCTGGAAACACCATATATTTT CATGARGESGNTIYF NA TRBJ1-3 TRBV6-1 NA